This T cell receptor (beta chain) was documented in a study of T cells in Graves' hyperthyroidism and ophthalmopathy. The CDR3 length is 12 residues. V was clipped by 7 bases and J by 5 bases, with 12 bases between them. Germline V CDR1 and CDR2: MDHEN, SYDVKM. With respect to this clonotype: Its target is not known.

TCR beta CDR3 sequences were amplified from RNA transcripts. HTBI primers drove first-round RT-PCR of the TCR CDR3. TCRdb reanalysed the multiplex PCR reads using MiXCR and keeps one entry per CDR3 protein. The repertoire holds hundreds of thousands of distinct CDR3 sequences, roughly 13% seen once, with around 9.2% in the top ten. Study findings and constraints: Ophthalmopathy, as predicted by the model, came a median roughly 6.5 months after the prediction. Using 13 V-J features, a model discriminated ophthalmopathy from stable hyperthyroidism. Peripheral blood also featured most of the thyroid clonotypes expanded above 0.001.

This TCR was sampled from a woman younger than 30 with Graves' hyperthyroidism. V usage is TRBV28 and J usage is TRBJ2-7, with D possibly called TRBD1 or TRBD2 (7 bases each). The specimen sequenced was blood. DNA for the CDR3: TGTGCCAGCACAGGGGGGGCCCACGAGCAGTACTTC. Its translation: CASTGGAHEQYF. Using reference TRBV28 and TRBJ2-7 for the parts outside the CDR3, the full variable domain is DVKVTQSSRYLVKRTGEKVFLECVQDMDHENMFWYRQDPGLGLRLIYFSYDVKMKEKGDIPEGYSVSREKKERFSLILESASTNQTSMYLCASTGGAHEQYFGPGTRLTVT.